This T cell receptor (beta chain) is from a study of Ad26.COV2.S vaccination and SARS-CoV-2 variants. Sequenced by immunoSEQ multiplex PCR; TCRdb stores in-frame clones only, minus some. The table records hundreds of thousands of clones, 75% to 90% of them present only once. V shed 4 bases and J shed 1 base, with 20 bases lying between them. The CDR3 covers 17 residues. CDR1 and CDR2 (germline): SGHNT, YYREEE (reference sequence). As for treatment: some 20 received Ad26.COV2.S at low or high dose, single or two shots; roughly five received placebo; per-sample allocation not given. It was on day 63 after the first vaccine or placebo injection that samples were taken. Findings and limits, study-wide: Substantial breadth was reportedly displayed by spike-specific CD8+ and CD4+ T cell responses after vaccination.

In the case of this clone: Its cognate antigen is unknown.

The clonotype was recovered from a person between 18 and 59 years old who received the Ad26.COV2.S COVID-19 vaccine or a placebo. The chain joins TRBV5-4 to TRBJ2-5; possible D gene TRBD1, 5 bases. Sequenced material: peripheral blood, taken in a trial of Ad26.COV2.S vaccine versus placebo. The CDR3 here is CASSPTFQGMSQETQYF. Written as DNA, the CDR3 is TGTGCCAGCAGCCCCACGTTTCAGGGAATGAGCCAAGAGACCCAGTACTTC.